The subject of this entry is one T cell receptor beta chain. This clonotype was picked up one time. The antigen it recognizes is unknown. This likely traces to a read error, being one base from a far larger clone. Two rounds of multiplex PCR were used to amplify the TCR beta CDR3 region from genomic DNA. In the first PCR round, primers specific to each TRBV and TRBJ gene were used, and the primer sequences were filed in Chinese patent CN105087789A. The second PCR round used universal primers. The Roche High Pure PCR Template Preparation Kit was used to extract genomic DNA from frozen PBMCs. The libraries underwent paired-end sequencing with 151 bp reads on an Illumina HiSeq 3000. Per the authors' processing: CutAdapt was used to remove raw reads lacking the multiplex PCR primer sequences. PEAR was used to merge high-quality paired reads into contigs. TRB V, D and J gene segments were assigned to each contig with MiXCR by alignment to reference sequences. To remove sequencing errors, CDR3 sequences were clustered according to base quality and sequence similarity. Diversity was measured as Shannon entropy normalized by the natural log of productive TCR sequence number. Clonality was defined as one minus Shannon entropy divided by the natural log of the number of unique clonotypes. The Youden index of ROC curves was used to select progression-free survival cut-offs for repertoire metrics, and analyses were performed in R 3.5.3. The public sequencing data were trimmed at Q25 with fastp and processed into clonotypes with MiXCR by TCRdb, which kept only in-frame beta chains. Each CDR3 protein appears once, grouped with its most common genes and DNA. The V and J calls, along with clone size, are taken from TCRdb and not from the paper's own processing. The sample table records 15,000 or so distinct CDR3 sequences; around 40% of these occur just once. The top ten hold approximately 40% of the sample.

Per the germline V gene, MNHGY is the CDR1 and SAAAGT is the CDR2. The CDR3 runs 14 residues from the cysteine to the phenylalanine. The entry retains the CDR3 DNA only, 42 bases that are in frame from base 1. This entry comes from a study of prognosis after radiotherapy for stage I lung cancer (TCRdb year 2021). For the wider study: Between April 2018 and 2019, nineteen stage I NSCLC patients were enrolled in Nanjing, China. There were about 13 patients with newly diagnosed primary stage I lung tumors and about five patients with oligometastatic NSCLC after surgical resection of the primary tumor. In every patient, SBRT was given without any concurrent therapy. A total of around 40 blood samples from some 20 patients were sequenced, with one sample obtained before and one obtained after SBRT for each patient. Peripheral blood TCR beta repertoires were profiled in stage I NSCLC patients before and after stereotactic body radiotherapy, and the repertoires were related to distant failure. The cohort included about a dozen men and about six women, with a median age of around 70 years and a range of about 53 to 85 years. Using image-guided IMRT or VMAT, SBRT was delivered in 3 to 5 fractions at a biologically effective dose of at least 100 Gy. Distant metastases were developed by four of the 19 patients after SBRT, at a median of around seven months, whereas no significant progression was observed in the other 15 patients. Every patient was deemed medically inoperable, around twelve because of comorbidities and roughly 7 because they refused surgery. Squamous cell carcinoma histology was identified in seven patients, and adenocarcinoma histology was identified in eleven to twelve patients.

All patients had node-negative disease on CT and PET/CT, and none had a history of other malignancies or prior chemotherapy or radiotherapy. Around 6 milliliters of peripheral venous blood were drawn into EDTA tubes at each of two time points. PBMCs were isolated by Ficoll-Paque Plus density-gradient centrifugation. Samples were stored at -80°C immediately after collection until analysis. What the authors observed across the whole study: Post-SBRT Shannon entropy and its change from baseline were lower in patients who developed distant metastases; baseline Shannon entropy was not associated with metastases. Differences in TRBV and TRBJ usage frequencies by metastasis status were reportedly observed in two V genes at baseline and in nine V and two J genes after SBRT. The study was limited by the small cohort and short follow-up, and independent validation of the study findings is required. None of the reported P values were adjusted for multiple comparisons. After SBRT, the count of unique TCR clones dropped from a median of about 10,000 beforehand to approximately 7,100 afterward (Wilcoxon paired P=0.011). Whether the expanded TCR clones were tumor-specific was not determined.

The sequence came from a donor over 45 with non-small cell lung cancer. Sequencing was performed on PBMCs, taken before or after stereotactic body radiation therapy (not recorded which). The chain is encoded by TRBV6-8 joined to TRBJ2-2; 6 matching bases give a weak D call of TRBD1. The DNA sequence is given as TGTTCCAGCAGTATACAGGGGAACACCGGGGAGCTGTTTTTT. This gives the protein CSSSIQGNTGELFF.